The clone carrying this T cell receptor beta chain was observed a few times. In the original workflow: It was from reference gene primer amplification that nucleated cell counts were estimated. The data were produced by immunoSEQ multiplex PCR, yet TCRdb's version contains in-frame clones alone and is incomplete. V, J and clone size derive from that table, while D and trimming were established from the DNA sequence. The sample contains approximately 190,000 clones, roughly four fifths of which appear only once. This record comes from a study of blood T cell repertoires in COVID-19. About the research overall: Researchers got acute and convalescent COVID-19 samples from the United States, Italy and Spain. PBMCs, B-cell-depleted T cells, or T cells were the source of the cDNA or gDNA that made up the material.

Germline V gene data show CDR1 as SGHRS and CDR2 as YFSETQ. Germline trimming cut 7 bases from V and 1 base from J; bases unmatched to any gene: 17. This CDR3 comprises 19 residues. Sample: peripheral blood. This clonotype was sampled from a woman in her 40s with acute or convalescent COVID-19. This rearrangement joins TRBV5-1 to TRBJ2-7, with 13 bases that match TRBD2. As DNA, the CDR3 is TGCGCCAGCCATGAGCGGACTAGCGGGAGTCCCGGTATATCCTACGAGCAGTACTTC. Its translation is CASHERTSGSPGISYEQYF.